Listed here are 11 T cell receptor beta chains from one sample, sequenced in a study of technical replicates of blood from a few donors. Generated by immunoSEQ multiplex PCR, the TCRdb table keeps only in-frame clones and is missing some. The repertoire holds around 80,000 clones, 93% seen once, with 0.2% to 0.25% in the top ten. The specimen was T cells isolated from PBMCs. The receptors shown here come from a human donor in good health.

The sample holds a few counts of this clone. The rearrangement uses TRBV30 and TRBJ1-1; TRBD1 matches at 9 bases. CDR3 size: 14 residues. Per germline, CDR1 GTSNPN and CDR2 SVGIG (reference sequence). The V and J ends lost 4 bases and 7 bases, in that order; junction bases with no gene match: 10. The CDR3 sequence is CAWILPGQGIEAFF. The CDR3, as DNA: TGTGCCTGGATCTTACCGGGACAGGGAATTGAAGCTTTCTTT. The full variable domain, completed using reference TRBV30 and TRBJ1-1, is SQTIHQWPATLVQPVGSPLSLECTVEGTSNPNLYWYRQAAGRGLQLLFYSVGIGQISSEVPQNLSASRPQDRQFILSSKKLLLSDSGFYLCAWILPGQGIEAFFGQGTRLTVV.

The chain is built from TRBV6-1 and TRBJ2-6; 7 bases map to TRBD2. With V trimmed by 6 bases and J by 4 bases, 6 bases remained unmatched. The CDR3 consists of 15 residues. Germline CDR1 and CDR2: MNHNS and SASEGT. As DNA, the CDR3 is TGTGCCAGCAGCGAGACTAGCTCAGGGGCCAACGTCCTGACTTTC. Translation: CASSETSSGANVLTF.

The V gene is TRBV9, the J gene TRBJ1-2, with 7 bases aligning to TRBD1. Germline CDR1 SGDLS, CDR2 YYNGEE. Losses at the gene ends were 3 bases for V and 3 bases for J; bases not matched to a gene: 11. The length of the CDR3 is 16 residues. CDR3 region: CASSGYRGELDYGYTF. The CDR3 nucleotides read TGTGCCAGCAGCGGATACAGGGGTGAGCTTGACTATGGCTACACCTTC. The whole variable domain, filled in from reference TRBV9 and TRBJ1-2, reads DSGVTQTPKHLITATGQRVTLRCSPRSGDLSVYWYQQSLDQGLQFLIQYYNGEERAKGNILERFSAQQFPDLHSELNLSSLELGDSALYFCASSGYRGELDYGYTFGSGTRLTVV.

The chain combines TRBV29-1 with TRBJ1-2, with D unclear. The CDR3 has 13 residues. Germline assignment: CDR1 SQVTM and CDR2 ANQGSEA. With 3 bases removed from V and 6 bases from J, the gap between germline ends came to 14 bases. The CDR3 DNA follows: TGCAGCGTTGAGAGTTCGGGGAGTCATGGCTACACCTTC. It encodes CSVESSGSHGYTF. The entire variable domain, with the rest obtained from reference TRBV29-1 and TRBJ1-2, is as follows: SAVISQKPSRDICQRGTSLTIQCQVDSQVTMMFWYRQQPGQSLTLIATANQGSEATYESGFVIDKFPISRPNLTFSTLTVSNMSPEDSSIYLCSVESSGSHGYTFGSGTRLTVV.

This sequence joins TRBV28 and TRBJ2-7; possibly TRBD1 for D (6 bases). V lost 3 bases and J lost 3, with 12 bases in between. There are 14 residues in the CDR3. Per germline, CDR1 MDHEN and CDR2 SYDVKM. The CDR3 reads CASSFAGVDYEQYF. Written as DNA, the CDR3 is TGTGCCAGCAGTTTTGCAGGGGTGGACTACGAGCAGTACTTC.

V and J are TRBV9 and TRBJ2-2; D is unresolved. Trimming took off 0 bases at V and 0 bases at J, with 9 bases between the two ends. Germline CDR1 reads SGDLS; CDR2 reads YYNGEE. CDR3 size: 16 residues. The CDR3, as DNA: TGTGCCAGCAGCGTAGAGCCGGGTACGAACACCGGGGAGCTGTTTTTT. This encodes CASSVEPGTNTGELFF.

The chain couples TRBV6-1 to TRBJ1-2; maybe TRBD1 (6 bases). This CDR3 contains 13 residues. The V gene lost 6 bases and the J gene lost 4 bases, with 12 bases spanning the gap. CDR1 and CDR2 (germline): MNHNS, SASEGT. DNA for the CDR3: TGTGCCAGCAGCCGAACAGGGATCTATGGCTACACCTTC. This encodes CASSRTGIYGYTF.

This clone was recorded once. The chain uses TRBV7-8 and TRBJ1-1, with D possibly matching TRBD1 (5 bases). The CDR3 totals 15 residues. CDR1 and CDR2 (germline): SGHVS, FQNEAQ. V lost 4 bases, J lost 5 bases, and 17 bases lay in between. CDR3 residues: CASSSTGGTGTEAFF. CDR3 DNA sequence: TGTGCCAGCAGCTCGACGGGGGGGACGGGAACTGAAGCTTTCTTT.

The chain employs TRBV28 and TRBJ2-3; TRBD2 is a possible D gene (6 bases). CDR3 length equals 12 residues. V dropped 8 bases and J dropped 6 bases, with 12 bases sitting between them. Germline V gives CDR1 MDHEN, CDR2 SYDVKM. The CDR3 here is CASYNGGDTQYF. The CDR3 nucleotides read TGTGCCAGCTACAATGGAGGGGATACGCAGTATTTT.

The chain employs TRBV4-1 and TRBJ2-5, with D maybe TRBD1 (5 bases). CDR1 MGHRA and CDR2 YSYEKL come from the germline V gene. This CDR3 has 15 amino acids. Trimming cost V 0 bases and J 0 bases, with 8 bases left between them. The CDR3 is CASSQEGRDQETQYF. The CDR3 bases are TGCGCCAGCAGCCAAGAGGGCAGGGACCAAGAGACCCAGTACTTC.

This chain joins TRBV2 and TRBJ1-1; 7 bases are a match to TRBD1. The CDR3 sequence is 13 residues long. Germline V gene sequence: CDR1 SNHLY, CDR2 FYNNEI. V dropped 5 bases and J dropped 5; count of bases not matched to a gene: 5. CDR3 region: CASSRTGGTEAFF. The CDR3 bases are TGTGCCAGCAGTAGGACAGGTGGTACTGAAGCTTTCTTT.